Included here is one T cell receptor (beta chain) sequence, with context. A library of TCRbeta sequences, prepared with unique molecular identifiers, was generated. TCRdb passed the PCR reads through MiXCR, listing each CDR3 protein once. The table has about 400,000 distinct CDR3 sequences, roughly 15% seen once; the top ten hold 3.5% to 4.5%. Germline CDR1 reads SQVTM; CDR2 reads ANQGSEA. The V end lost 3 bases, the J end lost 3 bases, and 14 bases lay between the germline ends. The CDR3 consists of 14 residues. This sample stems from a study of T-cell reconstitution after alpha-beta-depleted transplantation in children.

The rearrangement uses TRBV29-1 and TRBJ1-2; D not resolved. Specimen: PBMCs, collected from the stem cell graft. This TCR was sampled from a human donor who donated a stem cell graft to a child with Fanconi anemia. CDR3 nucleotides: TGCAGCGTTGATACCCGGGCAGCGGACTATGGCTACACCTTC. Its protein is CSVDTRAADYGYTF.